A single sample gave rise to the 16 T cell receptor beta chains below, sequenced in a study of OX40 agonist ivuxolimab in advanced cancers. Clones were sequenced by immunoSEQ multiplex PCR, and TCRdb holds only the in-frame ones, with some missing. The table has approximately 82,000 clones, around four fifths seen once. Sequenced material: CD4+ or CD8+ T cells sorted from blood, taken in a trial of the OX40 agonist ivuxolimab. The receptors derive from an adult with an advanced solid tumor such as melanoma, head and neck, liver or kidney cancer.

V and J are TRBV10-3 and TRBJ1-3; D not certain. The CDR3 extends over 12 amino acids. V gave up 5 bases and J gave up 4 bases, with 6 bases separating them. Germline loops: CDR1 ENHRY, CDR2 SYGVKD. As DNA, the CDR3 is TGTGCCATCAGTTATGAAGGAAACACCATATATTTT. It is translated as CAISYEGNTIYF.

This clone showed up just a few times. V is TRBV7-9 and J is TRBJ2-1; TRBD1 is a possible D gene (6 bases). This CDR3 is 19 amino acids long. Germline lookup yields CDR1 SEHNR and CDR2 FQNEAQ (reference sequence). V was pared by 4 bases and J by 7 bases, with 29 bases between. DNA for the CDR3: TGTGCCAGCAGCTCCTGGGGCGGTTCTAGTAGGTCAGGGGTTAATGAGCAGTTCTTC. Residues: CASSSWGGSSRSGVNEQFF.

V gene TRBV15 combines with J gene TRBJ2-2; possible D gene TRBD2, 5 bases. The CDR3 extends over 13 amino acids. Between the trimmed V and J ends, which lost 8 bases and 2 bases, there was a span of 9 bases. CDR1 and CDR2 (germline): LNHNV, YYDKDF (reference sequence). The CDR3 bases are TGTGCCACCGGAGAGGGCAACACCGGGGAGCTGTTTTTT. Translating gives CATGEGNTGELFF.

The genes are TRBV9 and TRBJ1-2; 9 bases fit TRBD1. The CDR3 runs to 15 residues. Trimming removed 5 bases from V and 8 bases from J; junction bases left unmatched: 13. Germline CDR1 is SGDLS and CDR2 is YYNGEE. DNA of the CDR3: TGTGCCAGCAGTGTATCGGGACAGGGAACCGCCGGCTACACCTTC. It specifies CASSVSGQGTAGYTF. The variable domain in full, completed from reference TRBV9 and TRBJ1-2, reads DSGVTQTPKHLITATGQRVTLRCSPRSGDLSVYWYQQSLDQGLQFLIQYYNGEERAKGNILERFSAQQFPDLHSELNLSSLELGDSALYFCASSVSGQGTAGYTFGSGTRLTVV.

This chain uses TRBV7-3 with TRBJ1-3; D unresolved. Germline loops: CDR1 SGHTA, CDR2 FQGTGA. V shed 4 bases and J shed 4 bases, with 11 bases lying between them. The CDR3 length is 14 residues. The CDR3 sequence is CASSSQDSGNTIYF. The CDR3 DNA reads TGTGCCAGCAGCTCCCAGGACTCCGGAAACACCATATATTTT.

V and J are TRBV5-1 and TRBJ1-5; maybe TRBD1 (5 bases). The CDR3 extends over 14 amino acids. The V gene's germline CDR1 is SGHRS and CDR2 YFSETQ. V was shortened by 0 bases and J by 3 bases, with 7 bases between the two germline ends. The CDR3 spells CASSLGGDNQPQHF. The CDR3 bases are TGCGCCAGCAGCTTGGGAGGGGACAATCAGCCCCAGCATTTT.

The rearrangement uses TRBV18 and TRBJ1-1, with D tentatively TRBD1 (5 bases). This CDR3 contains 13 residues. V was trimmed by 10 bases and J by 5 bases, leaving 17 bases between them. Germline loops: CDR1 KGHSH, CDR2 LQKENI. The CDR3 DNA sequence: TGTGCCACCCGGGGCTCGGAGGAGACTGAAGCTTTCTTT. It codes for CATRGSEETEAFF. The variable domain in full, completed from reference TRBV18 and TRBJ1-1, reads NAGVMQNPRHLVRRRGQEARLRCSPMKGHSHVYWYRQLPEEGLKFMVYLQKENIIDESGMPKERFSAEFPKEGPSILRIQQVVRGDSAAYFCATRGSEETEAFFGQGTRLTVV.

In its sample, this clone was seen once. The chain has TRBV4-2 and TRBJ2-7, with 7 bases aligning to TRBD2. The length of the CDR3 is 13 residues. Losses at the gene ends were 4 bases for V and 5 bases for J; bases not matched to a gene: 5. From germline, CDR1 is LGHNA and CDR2 YNFKEQ. CDR3 in DNA: TGTGCCAGCAGCCTAAGGAGCGGGGACGAGCAGTACTTC. It specifies CASSLRSGDEQYF.

In nucleotides, the CDR3 is TGTGCCAGCAGTTATCTCGGACAGGCTAGGCAGCCCCAGCATTTT. It specifies CASSYLGQARQPQHF. The chain uses TRBV6-9 and TRBJ1-5; the match to TRBD1 covers 7 bases. The CDR3 is 15 residues long. Germline V CDR1 and CDR2: MNHGY, SVAAGI. The V gene end was trimmed by 2 bases and the J gene end by 7 bases; junction bases not matched to a gene: 8.

This rearrangement joins TRBV6-1 to TRBJ2-1; 11 nucleotides agree with TRBD2. V lost 5 bases, J lost 4 bases, and 4 bases stayed unmatched. The CDR3 consists of 15 residues. Per the germline V gene, CDR1 is MNHNS and CDR2 is SASEGT. CDR3 nucleotide sequence: TGTGCCAGCAGTACCGGGACTAGCGGATACAATGAGCAGTTCTTC. It translates to CASSTGTSGYNEQFF.

The chain couples TRBV5-4 to TRBJ1-3; the D gene is possibly TRBD1 (5 bases). This CDR3 contains 15 residues. The germline CDR1 and CDR2 sequences are SGHNT and YYREEE (reference sequence). Between the trimmed V and J ends, which lost 0 bases and 0 bases, there was a span of 7 bases. CDR3 sequence (DNA): TGTGCCAGCAGCTTGGGACAGAGCTCTGGAAACACCATATATTTT. This sequence encodes CASSLGQSSGNTIYF. Complete variable domain (other parts from reference TRBV5-4 and TRBJ1-3): ETGVTQSPTHLIKTRGQQVTLRCSSQSGHNTVSWYQQALGQGPQFIFQYYREEENGRGNFPPRFSGLQFPNYSSELNVNALELDDSALYLCASSLGQSSGNTIYFGEGSWLTVV.

This chain connects TRBV30 to TRBJ2-1; a weak D match, TRBD2 (5 bases). Germline V gives CDR1 GTSNPN, CDR2 SVGIG (reference sequence). Trimming stripped 2 bases from V and 10 bases from J, with 21 bases between. The CDR3 has 15 residues. The CDR3 here is CAWSQQRLGRGEQFF. The DNA for the CDR3 is TGTGCCTGGAGTCAACAAAGACTGGGAAGAGGGGAGCAGTTCTTC.

This rearrangement joins TRBV6-6 to TRBJ2-7, with 11 bases matching TRBD2. V was pared by 6 bases and J by 2 bases, with 3 bases of the junction left unmatched. There are 14 residues in the CDR3. CDR1 and CDR2 from the germline V gene are MNHNY and SVGAGI (reference sequence). The CDR3 coding sequence is TGTGCCAGCAGACCTAGCGGGGGGACCTACGAGCAGTACTTC. As protein: CASRPSGGTYEQYF.

The DNA for the CDR3 is TGCGCCAGCAGCTTGAGGGTAGCGGGGGGACCAAGCTCCTACAATGAGCAGTTCTTC. It specifies CASSLRVAGGPSSYNEQFF. The V call is TRBV5-1, the J call TRBJ2-1; 10 bases are shared with TRBD2. The CDR3 covers 19 residues. J was trimmed by 0 bases and V by 1 base; bases with no gene match: 10. Germline loops: CDR1 SGHRS, CDR2 YFSETQ.

This clone showed up just a few times. The chain uses TRBV5-4 and TRBJ1-1; D remains ambiguous. The germline CDR1 and CDR2 sequences are SGHNT and YYREEE (reference sequence). CDR3 length: 12 residues. Trimming shortened V by 4 bases and J by 7 bases, and 11 bases separated the two germline ends. CDR3 sequence (DNA): TGTGCCAGCAGCCCGGACCGGGGTGAAGCTTTCTTT. Its translation is CASSPDRGEAFF.

This clone has just a few counts. This rearrangement joins TRBV12-5 to TRBJ1-1; D remains unclear. V lost 5 bases, J lost 0 bases, and 7 bases lay in between. The V gene's germline CDR1 is LGHNT and CDR2 FRNRAP. The CDR3 has 13 residues. Here the CDR3 DNA reads TGTGCTAGTGGTGACCTTATGAACACTGAAGCTTTCTTT. Translating gives CASGDLMNTEAFF.